Below are 28 T cell receptor beta chains sequenced from a single sample in a study of blood T cell repertoires in COVID-19. Generated by immunoSEQ multiplex PCR, the TCRdb table keeps only in-frame clones and is missing some. The sample includes about 140,000 clones, about nine tenths of them seen just once. The source material was PBMCs or T cells enriched from blood (not recorded which). Receptors were obtained from a man aged 50-59 years who had recovered from COVID-19.

The chain joins TRBV5-4 to TRBJ1-2; D unclear. The V gene lost 3 bases and the J gene lost 3 bases, with 3 bases spanning the gap. CDR1 is SGHNT, CDR2 YYREEE, per germline (reference sequence). CDR3 length: 11 amino acids. CDR3 residues: CASSSDYGYTF. The CDR3, as DNA: TGTGCCAGCAGCTCAGACTATGGCTACACCTTC.

J is TRBJ2-1 and V is TRBV2; 15 bases match TRBD2. CDR1 and CDR2 from the germline V gene are SNHLY and FYNNEI. The CDR3 consists of 16 residues. V was pared by 4 bases and J by 8 bases, with 6 bases of the junction left unmatched. DNA of the CDR3: TGTGCCAGCAGTGGGACTAGCGGGAGGGCCAGAGATGAGCAGTTCTTC. Protein: CASSGTSGRARDEQFF.

The V call is TRBV19, the J call TRBJ1-4; 9 bases match TRBD1. Germline loops: CDR1 LNHDA, CDR2 SQIVND (reference sequence). The V and J ends lost 5 bases and 10 bases, in that order; junction bases with no gene match: 11. The CDR3 has 15 amino acids. CDR3 sequence reads: CASSFPDRGRGKLFF. CDR3 coding DNA: TGTGCCAGTAGTTTCCCGGACAGGGGTCGCGGAAAACTGTTTTTT.

This clone has only a few counts. V and J are TRBV7-2 and TRBJ2-7; 8 bases map to TRBD1. The germline CDR1 and CDR2 sequences are SGHTA and FQGNSA. After removal of 2 bases from V and 3 bases from J, the junction contained 9 bases not matched to a gene. The CDR3 sequence is 16 residues long. The CDR3 DNA reads TGTGCCAGCAGCTTAATCCAACAGGGGGGACACTACGAGCAGTACTTC. Amino acid sequence: CASSLIQQGGHYEQYF.

The rearrangement joins TRBV7-2 to TRBJ2-5; unclear D gene. Per germline, CDR1 SGHTA and CDR2 FQGNSA. V dropped 1 base and J dropped 5 bases, with 14 bases sitting between them. The CDR3 sequence is 15 residues long. CDR3 residues: CASSLEAALSETQYF. In DNA form, the CDR3 reads TGTGCCAGCAGCTTAGAGGCGGCTCTGTCGGAGACCCAGTACTTC.

V is TRBV5-1 and J is TRBJ1-4; the D gene is possibly TRBD1 (5 bases). V lost 4 bases, J lost 4 bases, and 17 bases lay in between. Germline values: CDR1 SGHRS, CDR2 YFSETQ. CDR3 length: 16 residues. CDR3 loop: CASSPFPGVGNEKLFF. In nucleotides, the CDR3 is TGCGCCAGCAGCCCCTTCCCGGGGGTTGGTAATGAAAAACTGTTTTTT.

The J gene is TRBJ2-5, the V gene TRBV21-1; the table's D call, TRBD1, has no DNA check behind it. TRBV21-1 represents a pseudogene. The CDR3 is made up of 16 amino acids. CDR3 amino acids: CASSKALSGQRETQYF. In DNA, the CDR3 is TGTGCCAGCAGCAAAGCGCTTTCGGGACAGAGGGAGACCCAGTACTTC.

The chain combines TRBV9 with TRBJ2-2, with 7 bases lining up with TRBD2. This CDR3 spans 16 amino acids. Unmatched junction bases numbered 8, after V lost 6 bases and J lost 0 bases. Germline lookup yields CDR1 SGDLS and CDR2 YYNGEE. This CDR3 is CASTRAGRANTGELFF. DNA for the CDR3: TGTGCCAGCACCCGGGCGGGGAGGGCGAACACCGGGGAGCTGTTTTTT.

The chain employs TRBV5-5 and TRBJ1-4, with 11 bases aligning to TRBD1. CDR1 SGHKS and CDR2 YYEKEE come from the germline V gene (reference sequence). CDR3 length equals 18 residues. V was clipped by 0 bases and J by 8 bases; unmatched bases: 12. CDR3 nucleotides: TGTGCCAGCAGCTTGGCCTTAGGACAGGGGGCATTAGCGGAAAAACTGTTTTTT. It translates to CASSLALGQGALAEKLFF.

The chain recombines TRBV9 with TRBJ2-1; 8 bases agree with TRBD2. Germline CDR1 reads SGDLS; CDR2 reads YYNGEE. Unmatched junction bases numbered 6, after V lost 0 bases and J lost 4 bases. This CDR3 has 16 residues. The CDR3 loop is CASSVVSGGPYNEQFF. In DNA form, the CDR3 reads TGTGCCAGCAGCGTAGTTTCGGGAGGGCCTTACAATGAGCAGTTCTTC.

This chain links TRBV7-9 with TRBJ2-5; 12 bases fit TRBD2. Germline V gives CDR1 SEHNR, CDR2 FQNEAQ (reference sequence). This CDR3 is 16 amino acids long. After removal of 4 bases from V and 5 bases from J, the junction contained 8 bases not matched to a gene. The CDR3 nucleotides read TGTGCCAGCAGCTCTCTAGCGGGAGGGCAACAGGAGACCCAGTACTTC. It specifies CASSSLAGGQQETQYF.

The chain combines TRBV5-4 with TRBJ1-3, with D perhaps TRBD1 (6 bases). Trimming stripped 4 bases from V and 0 bases from J, with 11 bases between. Germline CDR1 reads SGHNT; CDR2 reads YYREEE (reference sequence). This CDR3 has 15 residues. The CDR3 DNA sequence: TGTGCCAGCAGCCGGGACATTGGCTCTGGAAACACCATATATTTT. Amino acid sequence: CASSRDIGSGNTIYF.

The V gene is TRBV7-8, the J gene TRBJ1-6; 7 nucleotides align to TRBD1. The V gene's germline CDR1 is SGHVS and CDR2 FQNEAQ. The CDR3 extends over 16 amino acids. With 0 bases clipped from V and 7 bases from J, the junction kept 6 bases outside the gene matches. CDR3 amino acids: CASSLARGRGNSPLHF. The CDR3 DNA reads as TGTGCCAGCAGCTTAGCGCGCGGCAGGGGGAATTCACCCCTCCACTTT. Using reference TRBV7-8 and TRBJ1-6 for the parts outside the CDR3, the full variable domain is GAGVSQSPRYKVAKRGQDVALRCDPISGHVSLFWYQQALGQGPEFLTYFQNEAQLDKSGLPSDRFFAERPEGSVSTLKIQRTQQEDSAVYLCASSLARGRGNSPLHFGNGTRLTVT.

The rearrangement links TRBV5-1 to TRBJ2-7; D ambiguous. Trimming shortened V by 4 bases and J by 2 bases, and 13 bases separated the two germline ends. This CDR3 spans 14 amino acids. Germline V gives CDR1 SGHRS, CDR2 YFSETQ. CDR3 coding DNA: TGCGCCAGCAGCCCAAAAACCACAGCCTACGAGCAGTACTTC. Protein: CASSPKTTAYEQYF. The whole variable domain, filled in from reference TRBV5-1 and TRBJ2-7, reads KAGVTQTPRYLIKTRGQQVTLSCSPISGHRSVSWYQQTPGQGLQFLFEYFSETQRNKGNFPGRFSGRQFSNSRSEMNVSTLELGDSALYLCASSPKTTAYEQYFGPGTRLTVT.

The chain carries TRBV2 and TRBJ1-1, with 7 bases aligning to TRBD1. The germline CDR1 and CDR2 sequences are SNHLY and FYNNEI. V trimming: 5 bases; J trimming: 0 bases; junction bases outside the gene matches: 3. This CDR3 is built from 14 residues. CDR3 in DNA: TGTGCCAGCAGTAGGGGGCTGCTGAACACTGAAGCTTTCTTT. This codes for CASSRGLLNTEAFF. The full variable domain, its missing parts supplied by reference TRBV2 and TRBJ1-1, is EPEVTQTPSHQVTQMGQEVILRCVPISNHLYFYWYRQILGQKVEFLVSFYNNEISEKSEIFDDQFSVERPDGSNFTLKIRSTKLEDSAMYFCASSRGLLNTEAFFGQGTRLTVV.

The sample holds many counts of this clone. The rearrangement joins TRBV5-1 to TRBJ1-3; 7 bases line up with TRBD1. Germline CDR1 SGHRS, CDR2 YFSETQ. The CDR3 length is 13 residues. Unmatched junction bases numbered 5, after V lost 4 bases and J lost 7 bases. CDR3 loop: CASSAEGANTIYF. The CDR3, as DNA: TGCGCCAGCAGCGCCGAGGGGGCCAACACCATATATTTT.

This chain uses TRBV3-1 (or the pseudogene TRBV3-2) with TRBJ2-3; 7 bases line up with TRBD1. CDR1 LGHDT and CDR2 YNNKEL come from the germline V gene (reference sequence). This CDR3 has 16 residues. The V segment lost 3 bases and the J segment 0 bases; nucleotides outside the gene matches: 6. This chain's CDR3 is CASSHGGQASTDTQYF. The CDR3 DNA follows: TGTGCCAGCAGCCATGGTGGACAGGCGAGCACAGATACGCAGTATTTT.

This clone was detected only a few times. The V and J genes are TRBV3-1 (or the pseudogene TRBV3-2) and TRBJ1-5; 7 nucleotides agree with TRBD1. The CDR3 has 14 residues. Per germline, CDR1 LGHDT and CDR2 YNNKEL (reference sequence). Losses at the gene ends were 2 bases for V and 9 bases for J; bases not matched to a gene: 7. This chain's CDR3 is CASSQRQGRGPQHF. CDR3 coding DNA: TGTGCCAGCAGCCAAAGACAGGGACGAGGGCCCCAGCATTTT.

The genes are TRBV28 and TRBJ1-1, with D unclear. Germline values: CDR1 MDHEN, CDR2 SYDVKM. The V gene lost 6 bases and the J gene lost 0 bases, with 8 bases spanning the gap. The CDR3 spans 13 residues. The CDR3 loop reads CASSTNMNTEAFF. DNA for the CDR3: TGTGCCAGCAGCACAAACATGAACACTGAAGCTTTCTTT. Complete variable domain (other parts from reference TRBV28 and TRBJ1-1): DVKVTQSSRYLVKRTGEKVFLECVQDMDHENMFWYRQDPGLGLRLIYFSYDVKMKEKGDIPEGYSVSREKKERFSLILESASTNQTSMYLCASSTNMNTEAFFGQGTRLTVV.

The chain recombines TRBV6-4 with TRBJ1-5; 7 nucleotides align to TRBD1. The CDR3 consists of 15 residues. Trimming removed 6 bases from V and 5 bases from J; junction bases left unmatched: 10. CDR1 and CDR2 (germline): MRHNA, SNTAGT. The chain's CDR3 is CASRGDRDSYQPQHF. CDR3 bases: TGTGCCAGCAGGGGTGATCGGGACAGTTATCAGCCCCAGCATTTT.

This rearrangement joins TRBV3-1 (or the pseudogene TRBV3-2) to TRBJ1-1; 9 bases fit TRBD1. Germline loops: CDR1 LGHDT, CDR2 YNNKEL (reference sequence). V shed 6 bases and J 6 bases; nucleotides not matched to a gene: 5. The CDR3 covers 13 residues. The CDR3 DNA reads TGTGCCAGCAGAGGGGACAGGGCGGCTGAAGCTTTCTTT. Residues: CASRGDRAAEAFF.

The rearrangement links TRBV5-1 to TRBJ2-7, with D tentatively TRBD1 (5 bases). The CDR3 covers 13 residues. Germline CDR1 is SGHRS and CDR2 is YFSETQ. Between the trimmed V and J ends, which lost 4 bases and 6 bases, there was a span of 14 bases. CDR3 region: CASSPTPGSEQYV. In DNA form, the CDR3 reads TGCGCCAGCAGCCCTACACCAGGGTCCGAGCAGTACGTC.

The J gene is TRBJ1-4, the V gene TRBV7-2; 11 nucleotides match TRBD1. V lost 1 base, J lost 7 bases, and 5 bases stayed unmatched. The germline CDR1 and CDR2 sequences are SGHTA and FQGNSA. The CDR3 sequence is 16 residues long. This chain's CDR3 is CASSLVLGTGGEKLFF. The CDR3 DNA reads as TGTGCCAGCAGCTTAGTGTTAGGGACAGGGGGTGAAAAACTGTTTTTT.

DNA for the CDR3: TGTGCCAGCAGCCCTCGCGGAGCGGGGGGGCCTGGGAACATTCAGTACTTC. As protein: CASSPRGAGGPGNIQYF. The chain couples TRBV7-2 to TRBJ2-4; 10 nucleotides line up with TRBD2. CDR3 length equals 17 residues. CDR1 SGHTA and CDR2 FQGNSA come from the germline V gene. V gave up 5 bases and J gave up 7 bases; unmatched junction bases: 14.

This clone was seen just once. The CDR3 reads CASSQFGEQFF. CDR3 nucleotide sequence: TGCGCCAGCAGCCAATTCGGGGAGCAGTTCTTC. The V call is TRBV4-1, the J call TRBJ2-1, with D hard to call. The CDR3 is 11 amino acids. Trimming pared 2 bases from V and 10 bases from J, leaving 6 bases between. CDR1 and CDR2 from the germline V gene are MGHRA and YSYEKL.

V is TRBV6-4 and J is TRBJ2-7; weak D call: TRBD1 (6 bases). Trimming took 4 bases from V and 4 from J, leaving 11 bases between them. This CDR3 is 13 amino acids long. Germline CDR1 and CDR2: MRHNA and SNTAGT. CDR3 nucleotides: TGTGCCAGCAGTGGACAGGTAGGGTACGAGCAGTACTTC. This encodes CASSGQVGYEQYF.

The rearrangement links TRBV4-1 to TRBJ1-3; D is perhaps TRBD1 (5 bases). Germline values: CDR1 MGHRA, CDR2 YSYEKL. The CDR3 runs 16 residues. With 0 bases removed from V and 0 bases from J, the gap between germline ends came to 9 bases. The CDR3 loop reads CASSQEQGRSGNTIYF. The CDR3 coding sequence is TGCGCCAGCAGCCAAGAGCAGGGCCGCTCTGGAAACACCATATATTTT.

V usage is TRBV24-1 and J usage is TRBJ2-7, with D possibly TRBD2 on 5 matching bases. This CDR3 contains 11 residues. V was pared by 9 bases and J by 8 bases, with 13 bases between. CDR1 and CDR2 from the germline V gene are KGHDR and SFDVKD. The CDR3 is CATPRRSKQYV. CDR3 DNA sequence: TGTGCCACCCCCAGGAGGAGCAAGCAGTACGTC.